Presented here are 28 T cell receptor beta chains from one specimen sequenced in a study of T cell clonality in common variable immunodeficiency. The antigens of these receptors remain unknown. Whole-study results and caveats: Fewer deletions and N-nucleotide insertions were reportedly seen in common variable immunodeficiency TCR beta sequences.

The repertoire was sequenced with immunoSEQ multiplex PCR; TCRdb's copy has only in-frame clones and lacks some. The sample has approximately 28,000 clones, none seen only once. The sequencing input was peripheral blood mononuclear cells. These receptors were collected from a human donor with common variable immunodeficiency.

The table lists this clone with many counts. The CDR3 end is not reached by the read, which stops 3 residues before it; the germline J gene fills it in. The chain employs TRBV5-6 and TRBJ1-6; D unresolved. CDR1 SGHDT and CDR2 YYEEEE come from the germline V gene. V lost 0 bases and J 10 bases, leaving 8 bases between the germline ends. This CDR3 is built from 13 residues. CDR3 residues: CASSLVAGSPLHF. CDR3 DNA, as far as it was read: TGTGCCAGCAGCTTGGTTGCGGGCTCACCC.

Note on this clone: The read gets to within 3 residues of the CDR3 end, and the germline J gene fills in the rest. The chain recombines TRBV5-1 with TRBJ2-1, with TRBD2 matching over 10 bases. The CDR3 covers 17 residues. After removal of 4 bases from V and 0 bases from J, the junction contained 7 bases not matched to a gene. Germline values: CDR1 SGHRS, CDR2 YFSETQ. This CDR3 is CASSPGVAGGSYNEQFF. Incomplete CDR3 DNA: TGCGCCAGCAGCCCTGGTGTAGCGGGAGGCTCCTACAATGAG.

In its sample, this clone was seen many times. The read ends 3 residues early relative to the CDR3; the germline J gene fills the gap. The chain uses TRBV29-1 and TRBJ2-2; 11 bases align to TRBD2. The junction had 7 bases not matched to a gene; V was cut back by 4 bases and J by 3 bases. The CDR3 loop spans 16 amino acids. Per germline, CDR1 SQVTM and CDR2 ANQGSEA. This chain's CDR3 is CSVGRLAGRDTGELFF. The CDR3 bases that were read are TGCAGCGTTGGAAGACTAGCGGGACGCGACACCGGGGAG.

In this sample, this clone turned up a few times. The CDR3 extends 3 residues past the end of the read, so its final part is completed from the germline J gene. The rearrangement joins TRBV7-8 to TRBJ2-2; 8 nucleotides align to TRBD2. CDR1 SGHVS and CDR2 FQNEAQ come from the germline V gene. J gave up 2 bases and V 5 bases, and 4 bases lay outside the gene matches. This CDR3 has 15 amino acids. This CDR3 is CASSPSGGNTGELFF. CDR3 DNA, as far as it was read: TGTGCCAGCAGCCCGAGCGGGGGCAACACCGGGGAG. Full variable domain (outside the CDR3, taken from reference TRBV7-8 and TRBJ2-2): GAGVSQSPRYKVAKRGQDVALRCDPISGHVSLFWYQQALGQGPEFLTYFQNEAQLDKSGLPSDRFFAERPEGSVSTLKIQRTQQEDSAVYLCASSPSGGNTGELFFGEGSRLTVL.

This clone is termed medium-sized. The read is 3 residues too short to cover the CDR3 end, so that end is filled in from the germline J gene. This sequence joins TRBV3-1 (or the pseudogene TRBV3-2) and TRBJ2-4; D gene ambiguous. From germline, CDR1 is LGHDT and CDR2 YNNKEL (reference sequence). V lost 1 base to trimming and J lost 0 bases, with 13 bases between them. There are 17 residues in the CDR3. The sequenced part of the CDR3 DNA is TGTGCCAGCAGCCAAGGGATTGGCGCGGTAGCCAAAAACATT. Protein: CASSQGIGAVAKNI. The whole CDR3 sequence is CASSQGIGAVAKNIQYF.

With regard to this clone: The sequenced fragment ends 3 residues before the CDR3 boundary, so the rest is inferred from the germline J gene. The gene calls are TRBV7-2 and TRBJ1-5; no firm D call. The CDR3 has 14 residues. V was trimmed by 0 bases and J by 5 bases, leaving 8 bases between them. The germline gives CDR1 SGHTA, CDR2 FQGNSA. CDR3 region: CASSLAVRDQPQHF. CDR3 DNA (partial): TGTGCCAGCAGCTTAGCGGTACGGGATCAGCCC.

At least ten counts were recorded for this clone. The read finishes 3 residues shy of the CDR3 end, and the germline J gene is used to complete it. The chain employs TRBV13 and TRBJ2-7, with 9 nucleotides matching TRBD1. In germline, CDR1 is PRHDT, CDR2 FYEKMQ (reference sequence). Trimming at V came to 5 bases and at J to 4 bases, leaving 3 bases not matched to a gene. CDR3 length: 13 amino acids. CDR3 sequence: CASSRDRAYEQYF. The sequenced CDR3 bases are TGTGCCAGCAGCCGGGACAGGGCTTACGAG.

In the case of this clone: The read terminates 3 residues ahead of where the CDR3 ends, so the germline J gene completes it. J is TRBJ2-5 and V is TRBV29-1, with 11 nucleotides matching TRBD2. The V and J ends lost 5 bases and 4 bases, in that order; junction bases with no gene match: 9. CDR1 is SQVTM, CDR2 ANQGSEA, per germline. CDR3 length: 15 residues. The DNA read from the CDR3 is TGCAGCGTTTCAGTAGCGGGAGGGCCTTTAGAGACC. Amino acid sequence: CSVSVAGGPLET. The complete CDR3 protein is CSVSVAGGPLETQYF.

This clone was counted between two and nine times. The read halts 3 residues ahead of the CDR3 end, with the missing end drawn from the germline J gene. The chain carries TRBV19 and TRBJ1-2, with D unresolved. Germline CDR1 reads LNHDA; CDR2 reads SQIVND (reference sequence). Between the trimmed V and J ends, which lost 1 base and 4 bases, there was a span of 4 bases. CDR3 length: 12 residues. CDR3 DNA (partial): TGTGCCAGTAGTATAGCGTCCTATGGC. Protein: CASSIASYG. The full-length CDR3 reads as CASSIASYGYTF.

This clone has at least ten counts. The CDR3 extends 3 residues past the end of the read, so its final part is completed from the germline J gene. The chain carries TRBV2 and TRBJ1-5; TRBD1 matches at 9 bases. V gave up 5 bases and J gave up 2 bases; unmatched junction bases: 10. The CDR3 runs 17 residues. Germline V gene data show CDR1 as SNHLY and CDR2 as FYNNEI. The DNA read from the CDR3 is TGTGCCAGCAGTCACGACAGGGGGTATTCGGGCAATCAGCCC. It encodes CASSHDRGYSGNQP. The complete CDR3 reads CASSHDRGYSGNQPQHF.

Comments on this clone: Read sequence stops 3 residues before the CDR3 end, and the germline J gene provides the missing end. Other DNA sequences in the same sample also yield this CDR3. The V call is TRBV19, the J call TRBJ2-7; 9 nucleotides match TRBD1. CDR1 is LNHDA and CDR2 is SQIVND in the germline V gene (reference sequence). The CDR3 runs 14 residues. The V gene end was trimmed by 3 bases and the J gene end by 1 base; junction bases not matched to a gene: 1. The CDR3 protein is CASSIGQGSYEQYF. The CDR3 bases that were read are TGTGCCAGTAGTATTGGACAGGGGTCCTACGAG. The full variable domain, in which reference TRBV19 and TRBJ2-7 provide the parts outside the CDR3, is DGGITQSPKYLFRKEGQNVTLSCEQNLNHDAMYWYRQDPGQGLRLIYYSQIVNDFQKGDIAEGYSVSREKKESFPLTVTSAQKNPTAFYLCASSIGQGSYEQYFGPGTRLTVT.

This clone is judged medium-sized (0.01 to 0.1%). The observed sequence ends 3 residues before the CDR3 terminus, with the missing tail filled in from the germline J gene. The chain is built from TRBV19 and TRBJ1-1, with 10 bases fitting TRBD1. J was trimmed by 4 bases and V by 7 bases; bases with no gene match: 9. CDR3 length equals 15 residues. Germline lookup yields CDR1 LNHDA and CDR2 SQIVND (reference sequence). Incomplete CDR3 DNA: TGTGCCAGTAAGACAGGGGGCGGGTTTGGCACTGAA. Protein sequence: CASKTGGGFGTE. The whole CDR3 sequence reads CASKTGGGFGTEAFF.

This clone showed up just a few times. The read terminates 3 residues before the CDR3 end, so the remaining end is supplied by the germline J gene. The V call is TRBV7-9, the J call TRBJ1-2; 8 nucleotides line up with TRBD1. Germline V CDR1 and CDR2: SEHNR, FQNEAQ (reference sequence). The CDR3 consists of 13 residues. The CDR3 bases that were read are TGTGCCAGCAGCTTAGTTCAGGGGGCCGGC. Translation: CASSLVQGAG. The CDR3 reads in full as CASSLVQGAGYTF.

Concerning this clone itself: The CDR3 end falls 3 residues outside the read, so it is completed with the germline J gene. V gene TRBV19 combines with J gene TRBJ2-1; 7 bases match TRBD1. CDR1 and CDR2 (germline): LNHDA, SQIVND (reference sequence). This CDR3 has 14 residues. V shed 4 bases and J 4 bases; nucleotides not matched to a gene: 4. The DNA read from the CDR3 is TGTGCCAGTAGTACCGGGACAGTTTACAATGAG. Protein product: CASSTGTVYNE. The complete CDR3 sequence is CASSTGTVYNEQFF. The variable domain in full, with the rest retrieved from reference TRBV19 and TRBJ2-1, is DGGITQSPKYLFRKEGQNVTLSCEQNLNHDAMYWYRQDPGQGLRLIYYSQIVNDFQKGDIAEGYSVSREKKESFPLTVTSAQKNPTAFYLCASSTGTVYNEQFFGPGTRLTVL.

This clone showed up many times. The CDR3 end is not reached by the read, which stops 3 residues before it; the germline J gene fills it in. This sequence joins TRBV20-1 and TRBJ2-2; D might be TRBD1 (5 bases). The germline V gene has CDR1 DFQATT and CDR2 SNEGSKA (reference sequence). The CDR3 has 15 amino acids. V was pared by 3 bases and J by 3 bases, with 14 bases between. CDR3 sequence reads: CSASLVQGYTGELFF. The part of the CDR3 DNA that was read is TGCAGTGCTAGTTTGGTCCAGGGTTACACCGGGGAG.

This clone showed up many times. The CDR3: CASSEGSNQPQHF. Partial CDR3 DNA: TGTGCCAGCAGCGAAGGTAGCAATCAGCCC. This chain links TRBV7-3 with TRBJ1-5, with D unresolved. The CDR3 end falls 3 residues outside the read, so it is completed with the germline J gene. Germline V CDR1 and CDR2: SGHTA, FQGTGA. Trimming cost V 5 bases and J 0 bases, with 5 bases left between them. This CDR3 comprises 13 residues.

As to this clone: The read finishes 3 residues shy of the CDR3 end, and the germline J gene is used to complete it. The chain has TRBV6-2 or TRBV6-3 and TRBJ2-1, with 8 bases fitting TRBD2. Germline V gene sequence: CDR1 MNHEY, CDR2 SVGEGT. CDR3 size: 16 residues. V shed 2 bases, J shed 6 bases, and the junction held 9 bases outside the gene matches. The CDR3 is CASSYQTGTRVNEQFF. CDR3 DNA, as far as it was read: TGTGCCAGCAGTTACCAAACCGGGACTAGAGTCAATGAG.

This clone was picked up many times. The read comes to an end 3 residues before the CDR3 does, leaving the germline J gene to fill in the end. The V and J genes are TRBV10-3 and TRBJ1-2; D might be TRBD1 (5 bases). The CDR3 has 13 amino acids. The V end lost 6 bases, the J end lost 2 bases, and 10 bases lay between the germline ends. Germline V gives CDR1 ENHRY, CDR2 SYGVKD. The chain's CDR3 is CAIRGQTNYGYTF. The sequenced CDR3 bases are TGTGCCATCAGGGGGCAGACCAACTATGGC.

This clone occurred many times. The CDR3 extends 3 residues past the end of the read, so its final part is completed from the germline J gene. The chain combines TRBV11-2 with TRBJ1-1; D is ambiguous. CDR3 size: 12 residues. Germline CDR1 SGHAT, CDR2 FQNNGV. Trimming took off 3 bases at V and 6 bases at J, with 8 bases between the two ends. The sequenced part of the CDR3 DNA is TGTGCCAGCAGCTTTGAGTACTCTGAA. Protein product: CASSFEYSE. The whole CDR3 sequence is CASSFEYSEAFF.

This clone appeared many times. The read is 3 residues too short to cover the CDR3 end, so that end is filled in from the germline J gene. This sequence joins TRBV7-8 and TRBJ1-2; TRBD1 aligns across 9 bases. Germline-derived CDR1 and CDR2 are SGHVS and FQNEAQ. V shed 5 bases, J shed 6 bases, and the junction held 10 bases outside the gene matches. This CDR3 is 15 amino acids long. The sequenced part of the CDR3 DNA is TGTGCCAGCAGCACAAGACGGGACAGGGTGGATGGC. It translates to CASSTRRDRVDG. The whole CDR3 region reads CASSTRRDRVDGYTF. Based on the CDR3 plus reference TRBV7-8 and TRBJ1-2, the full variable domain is GAGVSQSPRYKVAKRGQDVALRCDPISGHVSLFWYQQALGQGPEFLTYFQNEAQLDKSGLPSDRFFAERPEGSVSTLKIQRTQQEDSAVYLCASSTRRDRVDGYTFGSGTRLTVV.

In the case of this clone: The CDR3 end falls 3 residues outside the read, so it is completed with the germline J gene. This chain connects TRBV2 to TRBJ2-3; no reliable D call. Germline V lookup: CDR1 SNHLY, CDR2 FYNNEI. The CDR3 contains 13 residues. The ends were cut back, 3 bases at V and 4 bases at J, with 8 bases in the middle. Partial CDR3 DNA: TGTGCCAGCAGTGAGATTAGGGCAGATACG. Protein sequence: CASSEIRADT. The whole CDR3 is CASSEIRADTQYF.

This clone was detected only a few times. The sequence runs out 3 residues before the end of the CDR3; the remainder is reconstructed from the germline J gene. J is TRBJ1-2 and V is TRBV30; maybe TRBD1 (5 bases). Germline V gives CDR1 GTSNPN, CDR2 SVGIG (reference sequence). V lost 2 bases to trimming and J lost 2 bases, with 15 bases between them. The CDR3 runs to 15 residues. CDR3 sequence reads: CAWSLTGVPNYGYTF. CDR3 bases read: TGTGCCTGGAGTCTAACAGGAGTCCCCAACTATGGC.

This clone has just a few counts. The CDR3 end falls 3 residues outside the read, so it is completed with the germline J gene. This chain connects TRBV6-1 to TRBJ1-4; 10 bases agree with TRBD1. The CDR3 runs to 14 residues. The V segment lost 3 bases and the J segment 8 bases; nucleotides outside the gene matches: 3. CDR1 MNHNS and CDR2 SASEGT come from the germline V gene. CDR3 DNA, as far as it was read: TGTGCCAGCAGTGAGGGGACAGGGGCAGAAAAA. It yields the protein CASSEGTGAEK. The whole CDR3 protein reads CASSEGTGAEKLFF.

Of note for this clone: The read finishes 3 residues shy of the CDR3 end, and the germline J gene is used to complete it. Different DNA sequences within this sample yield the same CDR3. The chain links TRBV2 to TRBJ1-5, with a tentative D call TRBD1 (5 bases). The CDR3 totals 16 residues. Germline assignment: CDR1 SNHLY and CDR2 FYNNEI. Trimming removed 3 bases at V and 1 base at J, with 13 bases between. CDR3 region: CASSEGGRRSNQPQHF. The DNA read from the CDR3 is TGTGCCAGCAGTGAGGGGGGGAGAAGGAGCAATCAGCCC.

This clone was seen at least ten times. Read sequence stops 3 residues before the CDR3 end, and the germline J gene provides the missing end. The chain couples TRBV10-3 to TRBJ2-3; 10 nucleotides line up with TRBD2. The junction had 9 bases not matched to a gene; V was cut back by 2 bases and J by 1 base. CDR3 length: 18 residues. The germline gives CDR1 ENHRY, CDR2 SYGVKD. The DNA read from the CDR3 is TGTGCCATCAGTGAGCGGCCATCCGGGACTAGCGGCACAGATACG. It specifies CAISERPSGTSGTDT. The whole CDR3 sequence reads CAISERPSGTSGTDTQYF.

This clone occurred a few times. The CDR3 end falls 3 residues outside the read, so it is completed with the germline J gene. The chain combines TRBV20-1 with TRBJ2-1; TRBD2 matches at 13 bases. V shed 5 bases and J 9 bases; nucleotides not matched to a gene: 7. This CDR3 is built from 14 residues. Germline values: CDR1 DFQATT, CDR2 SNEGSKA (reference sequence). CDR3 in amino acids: CSAEGLAGTSEQFF. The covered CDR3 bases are TGCAGTGCTGAGGGACTAGCGGGAACAAGTGAG.

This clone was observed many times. The CDR3 DNA, read in part, is TGTGCCAGTAGTGGGACAGCCAACACCGGGGAG. It is translated as CASSGTANTGE. The entire CDR3 reads CASSGTANTGELFF. The rearrangement joins TRBV19 to TRBJ2-2; TRBD1 matches at 7 bases. From the germline J gene comes the end of the CDR3, since the read stops 3 residues before it. Germline CDR1 and CDR2: LNHDA and SQIVND (reference sequence). The CDR3 totals 14 residues. V dropped 5 bases and J dropped 2; count of bases not matched to a gene: 2.

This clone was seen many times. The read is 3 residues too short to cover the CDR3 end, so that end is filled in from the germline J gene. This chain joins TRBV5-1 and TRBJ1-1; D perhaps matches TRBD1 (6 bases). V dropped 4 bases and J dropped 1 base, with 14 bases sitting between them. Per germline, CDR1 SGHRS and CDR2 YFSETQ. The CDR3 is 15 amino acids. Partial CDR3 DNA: TGCGCCAGCAGCACTCAGGGGCCGCCGAACACTGAA. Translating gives CASSTQGPPNTE. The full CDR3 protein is CASSTQGPPNTEAFF.